These 26 T cell receptor beta chains came from one sample sequenced in a study of T cell repertoires in cytomegalovirus infection. TCRdb itself ran the reads through MiXCR, one entry per CDR3 protein. The profile shows around 300,000 distinct CDR3 sequences, around 25% of them singletons. What these receptors recognize is not known. Source: cultured PBMCs, taken from culture after CMV antigen stimulation. The receptors derive from a human donor in good health (CMV status not recorded). Some clones in this sample may be carry-over from other donors' samples.

This clonotype showed up just a few times. The chain joins TRBV7-9 to TRBJ2-2, with D unresolved. Germline CDR1 and CDR2: SEHNR and FQNEAQ (reference sequence). This CDR3 spans 13 amino acids. The V and J ends lost 1 base and 4 bases respectively, with 4 bases between them. CDR3: CASSLEITGELFF. The CDR3 DNA is TGTGCCAGCAGCTTAGAGATCACCGGGGAGCTGTTTTTT.

This chain joins TRBV6-5 and TRBJ2-1; D perhaps matches TRBD1 (5 bases). The CDR3 consists of 13 residues. Germline V CDR1 and CDR2: MNHEY, SVGAGI. The V and J ends lost 1 base and 5 bases respectively, with 6 bases between them. The CDR3 is CASSYLTDNEQFF. Here the CDR3 DNA reads TGTGCCAGCAGTTACTTGACAGACAATGAGCAGTTCTTC.

This clonotype was recorded at least ten times. The rearrangement joins TRBV7-2 to TRBJ1-2; no reliable D call. There are 12 residues in the CDR3. Germline CDR1 is SGHTA and CDR2 is FQGNSA. Trimming stripped 4 bases from V and 10 bases from J, with 13 bases between. CDR3: CASSSRSTDYTF. The CDR3 nucleotides are TGTGCCAGCAGCTCCCGTTCTACTGACTACACCTTC. The variable domain in full, completed from reference TRBV7-2 and TRBJ1-2, reads GAGVSQSPSNKVTEKGKDVELRCDPISGHTALYWYRQSLGQGLEFLIYFQGNSAPDKSGLPSDRFSAERTGGSVSTLTIQRTQQEDSAVYLCASSSRSTDYTFGSGTRLTVV.

The chain has TRBV19 and TRBJ2-3; D might be TRBD1 or TRBD2, each matching 6 bases. V was clipped by 10 bases and J by 2 bases, with 16 bases between them. The CDR3 extends over 14 amino acids. CDR1 and CDR2 (germline): LNHDA, SQIVND (reference sequence). The CDR3, as DNA: TGTGCCACCAAACAAGGGGGGTTCACAGATACGCAGTATTTT. Amino acids: CATKQGGFTDTQYF.

This clonotype was detected a few times. The V gene is TRBV27, the J gene TRBJ1-1, with D unclear. The CDR3 runs to 9 residues. The V end lost 7 bases, the J end lost 8 bases, and 5 bases lay between the germline ends. Germline values: CDR1 MNHEY, CDR2 SMNVEV (reference sequence). CDR3 sequence reads: CASTLEAFF. CDR3 DNA sequence: TGTGCCAGCACCTTGGAAGCTTTCTTT.

This clonotype has only one observation. V gene TRBV5-1 combines with J gene TRBJ2-3; weak D call: TRBD2 (5 bases). The CDR3 sequence is 15 residues long. Trimming removed 7 bases at V and 2 bases at J, with 17 bases between. Germline CDR1 is SGHRS and CDR2 is YFSETQ. This CDR3 is CASVNGLQTTDTQYF. The CDR3 DNA is TGCGCCAGCGTAAACGGACTTCAGACCACAGATACGCAGTATTTT.

This chain joins TRBV19 and TRBJ2-5; D may be TRBD1 or TRBD2 (5 bases each). Trimming removed 5 bases at V and 4 bases at J, with 8 bases between. Per germline, CDR1 LNHDA and CDR2 SQIVND (reference sequence). CDR3 size: 12 residues. For the CDR3, the DNA is TGTGCCAGTAGTTATGGGGGAGAGACCCAGTACTTC. As protein: CASSYGGETQYF.

The CDR3 reads CSASDRVDSPLHF. DNA of the CDR3: TGCAGTGCCAGCGACAGGGTGGATTCACCCCTCCACTTT. This sequence joins TRBV20-1 and TRBJ1-6; 7 bases line up with TRBD1. The CDR3 sequence is 13 residues long. Looked up from germline, CDR1 is DFQATT and CDR2 is SNEGSKA (reference sequence). J gave up 8 bases and V 6 bases, and 7 bases lay outside the gene matches.

This chain uses TRBV7-8 with TRBJ1-5, with 8 bases identical to TRBD1. V lost 3 bases, J lost 1 base, and 8 bases stayed unmatched. There are 17 residues in the CDR3. Germline V gene sequence: CDR1 SGHVS, CDR2 FQNEAQ. CDR3 residues: CASSFNPRQGSNQPQHF. The CDR3 region has the DNA TGTGCCAGCAGCTTTAACCCTCGACAGGGGAGCAATCAGCCCCAGCATTTT.

The genes are TRBV5-5 and TRBJ2-7, with 8 bases that match TRBD2. This CDR3 has 15 amino acids. V lost 3 bases, J lost 2 bases, and 7 bases stayed unmatched. Germline-derived CDR1 and CDR2 are SGHKS and YYEKEE (reference sequence). The CDR3 coding sequence is TGTGCCAGCAGCTCGGGACTAGTGGGGACCTACGAGCAGTACGTC. This encodes CASSSGLVGTYEQYV.

In this sample, this clonotype turned up many times. This chain uses TRBV7-8 with TRBJ2-5, with D unclear. From germline, CDR1 is SGHVS and CDR2 FQNEAQ. This CDR3 is 13 amino acids long. V was pared by 2 bases and J by 1 base, with 5 bases between. Here the CDR3 DNA reads TGTGCCAGCAGCTTAATGACCCAAGAGACCCAGTACTTC. Translated, it gives CASSLMTQETQYF.

This rearrangement joins TRBV6-2 or TRBV6-3 to TRBJ1-5, with a tentative D call TRBD1 (6 bases). Germline CDR1 reads MNHEY; CDR2 reads SVGEGT. Trimming took 6 bases from V and 4 from J, leaving 10 bases between them. CDR3 length: 13 amino acids. Written as DNA, the CDR3 is TGTGCCAGCAGACGGGACATAAATCAGCCCCAGCATTTT. Translated: CASRRDINQPQHF.

This chain uses TRBV19 with TRBJ2-1, with D possibly matching TRBD1 (6 bases). The germline V gene has CDR1 LNHDA and CDR2 SQIVND (reference sequence). V dropped 6 bases and J dropped 7 bases, with 16 bases sitting between them. This CDR3 contains 14 residues. The CDR3 DNA reads TGTGCCAGTAGGAATACAGGGAGTAGGAATGAGCAGTTCTTC. It specifies CASRNTGSRNEQFF.

The table lists this clonotype with a few counts. This chain uses TRBV28 with TRBJ2-3; no firm D call. Trimming cost V 2 bases and J 2 bases, with 17 bases left between them. This CDR3 contains 17 residues. CDR1 and CDR2 from the germline V gene are MDHEN and SYDVKM. The CDR3: CASSLGRADSNTDTQYF. The CDR3 region has the DNA TGTGCCAGCAGTTTAGGAAGAGCTGACTCAAACACAGATACGCAGTATTTT.

The chain recombines TRBV12-3 or TRBV12-4 with TRBJ2-5; tentative D call: TRBD2 (5 bases). CDR3 size: 12 residues. Trimming stripped 4 bases from V and 7 bases from J, with 10 bases between. CDR3 sequence reads: CASSWSGGTQYF. CDR3 DNA: TGTGCCAGCAGTTGGTCCGGAGGGACCCAGTACTTC.

This clonotype was seen a few times. The chain is built from TRBV7-2 and TRBJ1-2; TRBD1 matches 8 bases. The V gene's germline CDR1 is SGHTA and CDR2 FQGNSA. V lost 2 bases to trimming and J lost 3 bases; unmatched junction nucleotides: 8. The CDR3 has 16 amino acids. The CDR3 coding sequence is TGTGCCAGCAGCTTATCCTTCGCAGGGGGCGACTATGGCTACACCTTC. Translating gives CASSLSFAGGDYGYTF.

J is TRBJ1-6 and V is TRBV9, with unresolved D. Germline V gives CDR1 SGDLS, CDR2 YYNGEE. Deletions cut 0 bases from V and 9 bases from J, with 16 bases between. The CDR3 spans 16 residues. The DNA for the CDR3 is TGTGCCAGCAGCGTAGAGGGAGATTTTGGACGTTCACCCCTCCACTTT. Translated: CASSVEGDFGRSPLHF.

This chain joins TRBV6-8 and TRBJ1-1, with D perhaps TRBD1 (6 bases). The germline V and J ends were trimmed by 2 bases and 3 bases, with 10 bases remaining between them. The CDR3 loop spans 14 amino acids. In germline, CDR1 is MNHGY, CDR2 SAAAGT. The CDR3 nucleotides read TGTGCCAGCAGTTACCACAGGGTGGACACTGAAGCTTTCTTT. Amino acids: CASSYHRVDTEAFF.

The genes are TRBV27 and TRBJ2-7; D possibly corresponds to TRBD2 (7 bases). This CDR3 spans 15 amino acids. Trimming removed 4 bases from V and 0 bases from J, with 13 bases in between. Germline V gives CDR1 MNHEY, CDR2 SMNVEV (reference sequence). The CDR3 DNA reads as TGTGCCAGCAGTTGGAGGGGGACTACCTCCTACGAGCAGTACTTC. This codes for CASSWRGTTSYEQYF.

The chain links TRBV6-2 or TRBV6-3 to TRBJ2-3; 13 bases fit TRBD2. The CDR3 runs 17 residues. V dropped 8 bases and J dropped 4; count of bases not matched to a gene: 12. Germline assignment: CDR1 MNHEY and CDR2 SVGEGT. The CDR3 protein is CASDLGLAGAPSDTQYF. CDR3 DNA sequence: TGTGCCAGCGATTTAGGACTAGCGGGAGCTCCCTCAGATACGCAGTATTTT.

The CDR3 bases are TGTGCCAGCAGACATATGAGGGACGGCGGGGAGCTGTTTTTT. Its translation: CASRHMRDGGELFF. The V gene is TRBV6-2 or TRBV6-3, the J gene TRBJ2-2; perhaps D is TRBD1 or TRBD2 (5 bases each). In germline, CDR1 is MNHEY, CDR2 SVGEGT. CDR3 length: 14 residues. V dropped 6 bases and J dropped 7 bases, with 15 bases sitting between them.

This clonotype was observed a few times. The chain links TRBV7-6 to TRBJ1-1, with a possible D match to TRBD1 (6 bases). V was pared by 6 bases and J by 3 bases, with 11 bases between. The CDR3 extends over 13 amino acids. CDR1 and CDR2 from the germline V gene are SGHVS and FNYEAQ. The CDR3 spells CASRSTGYTEAFF. The CDR3 nucleotides are TGTGCCAGCAGGTCAACAGGGTACACTGAAGCTTTCTTT.

The rearrangement joins TRBV28 to TRBJ2-7; D possibly corresponds to TRBD1 (6 bases). CDR1 and CDR2 from the germline V gene are MDHEN and SYDVKM. V was shortened by 5 bases and J by 8 bases, with 13 bases between the two germline ends. This CDR3 is 12 amino acids long. CDR3 residues: CASSPRQDQQYF. The CDR3 coding sequence is TGTGCCAGCAGTCCCCGACAGGATCAGCAGTACTTC.

V is TRBV5-3 and J is TRBJ2-2; perhaps TRBD2 as D (6 bases). TRBV5-3 is designated an ORF whose function remains uncertain. This CDR3 region has 15 residues. Trimming took 6 bases from V and 0 from J, leaving 12 bases between them. CDR3 DNA: TGTGCCAGAATGCGGGGCTATTCGAACACCGGGGAGCTGTTTTTT. It is translated as CARMRGYSNTGELFF.

This clonotype occurred many times. The chain has TRBV4-2 and TRBJ2-4; TRBD1 is a possible D gene (6 bases). The CDR3 contains 15 residues. Germline lookup yields CDR1 LGHNA and CDR2 YNFKEQ. Between the trimmed V and J ends, which lost 0 bases and 9 bases, there was a span of 15 bases. The CDR3 nucleotides are TGTGCCAGCAGCCAAGACCCAGGGACACAGGGCATTCAGTACTTC. Protein: CASSQDPGTQGIQYF.

This chain connects TRBV27 to TRBJ2-7, with TRBD1 as a possible D gene (5 bases). The CDR3 length is 12 residues. The V end lost 6 bases, the J end lost 2 bases, and 8 bases lay between the germline ends. Germline lookup yields CDR1 MNHEY and CDR2 SMNVEV (reference sequence). In DNA, the CDR3 is TGTGCCAGCAGGGGGCGCACCTACGAGCAGTACTTC. It specifies CASRGRTYEQYF.